This T cell receptor beta chain is drawn from a study of OX40 agonist ivuxolimab in advanced cancers. Whole-study findings and limits: Certain nonresponders likewise exhibited a low normalized T-cell clonal expansion. Researchers did not establish what antigens the expanded peripheral T cells target.

Sequencing was performed with immunoSEQ multiplex PCR; in TCRdb, only in-frame clones are kept and a portion is missing. The sample includes more than 60,000 clones, 80% to 90% of them seen just once. Blood sampling took place at baseline, cycle 4 day 1, and cycle 7 day 1. Germline CDR1 is SGHAT and CDR2 is FQNNGV. The V gene lost 1 base and the J gene lost 7 bases, with 13 bases spanning the gap. The CDR3 has 14 residues. Notes on this clone: Its antigen is currently unknown.

The TCR was taken from an adult with an advanced solid tumor such as melanoma, head and neck, liver or kidney cancer. The source was CD4+ or CD8+ T cells sorted from blood, collected in a trial of the OX40 agonist ivuxolimab. J is TRBJ1-1 and V is TRBV11-2; the D is unclear. CDR3 sequence reads: CASSLGVGWSEAFF. The CDR3 DNA sequence: TGTGCCAGCAGCTTAGGGGTTGGGTGGAGTGAAGCTTTCTTT.